This section outlines one T cell receptor beta chain sequence together with its context. Its matching antigen is unknown. A read error is possible here, since a much larger clone lies one base away. TCR beta CDR3 regions were amplified from RNA transcripts. The TCR CDR3 first-round RT-PCR relied on the HTBI primer set. TCRdb re-derived calls from the multiplex PCR reads in MiXCR, one entry per CDR3 protein. The sample shows about 98,000 distinct CDR3 sequences, roughly 37% of them seen only once. The germline V gene has CDR1 SNHLY and CDR2 FYNNEI. The CDR3 runs 14 residues. This entry is derived from a study of T cells in Graves' hyperthyroidism and ophthalmopathy. Study-wide results and caveats: Ophthalmopathy was predicted by the model a median of about 6.7 months ahead of onset. Most expanded thyroid clonotypes above 0.001 recurred in blood.

This receptor was taken from a woman in her twenties or thirties with Graves' hyperthyroidism. The sample comprised peripheral blood or thyroid tissue (not recorded which). The rearrangement links TRBV2 to TRBJ1-4; D unclear. CDR3 loop: CASSKLQTDEKLFF. CDR3 in DNA: TGTGCCAGCAGTAAACTACAAACTGATGAAAAACTGTTTTTT.